What follows are 19 T cell receptor beta chains derived from one specimen sequenced in a study of CD8 T cells in ankylosing spondylitis. MiXCR was run by TCRdb on the 5' RACE reads, yielding one entry per CDR3 protein. The sample records approximately 220,000 distinct CDR3 sequences, over 9.5% being singletons. The specimen sequenced was blood, either unsorted or a sorted T cell fraction (not recorded which). The receptors originated from a male donor with ankylosing spondylitis or in good health (not recorded which).

This clonotype was detected many times. The CDR3 here is CASSWDREDTQYF. The CDR3 nucleotides read TGTGCCAGCAGCTGGGACAGGGAAGATACGCAGTATTTT. The rearrangement uses TRBV5-8 and TRBJ2-3, with 9 bases lining up with TRBD1. Germline lookup yields CDR1 SGHTS and CDR2 YDEGEE. V was pared by 3 bases and J by 5 bases, with 1 base of the junction left unmatched. The length of the CDR3 is 13 residues.

This clonotype was seen ten or more times. The chain combines TRBV4-1 with TRBJ1-5; no clear D. Per the germline V gene, CDR1 is MGHRA and CDR2 is YSYEKL. This CDR3 contains 17 residues. Trimming shortened V by 0 bases and J by 2 bases, and 14 bases separated the two germline ends. The DNA for the CDR3 is TGCGCCAGCAGCCAAGACGTGAGTGGGTTCGGCAATCAGCCCCAGCATTTT. Translating it yields CASSQDVSGFGNQPQHF.

The V call is TRBV12-3 or TRBV12-4, the J call TRBJ2-3, with D possibly being TRBD2 (8 bases). CDR3 length equals 16 residues. Trimming stripped 2 bases from V and 4 bases from J, with 16 bases between. The CDR3 sequence: CASSLRRQGLADTQYF. CDR3 coding DNA: TGTGCCAGCAGTTTAAGAAGACAGGGACTAGCAGATACGCAGTATTTT.

The table lists this clonotype with many counts. Mismatch with germline at one junction end may stem from a read error. The chain joins TRBV7-7 to TRBJ2-1; 12 positions agree with TRBD2. This CDR3 has 16 amino acids. The germline V gene has CDR1 SSHAT and CDR2 FNYEAQ (reference sequence). This CDR3 reads CASSSTSGSSYNEQFF. CDR3 nucleotide sequence: TGTGCTAGCAGCTCGACTAGCGGGAGCTCCTACAATGAGCAGTTCTTC.

This clonotype was seen ten or more times. The chain carries TRBV5-1 and TRBJ2-2; D possibly uses TRBD1 or TRBD2 (5 bases each). Germline loops: CDR1 SGHRS, CDR2 YFSETQ. Deletions cut 0 bases from V and 6 bases from J, with 15 bases between. The CDR3 length is 16 residues. The CDR3 DNA sequence: TGCGCCAGCAGCTTGGTGGGGACGCCGGGGTCCGGGGAGCTGTTTTTT. Translation gives CASSLVGTPGSGELFF.

The rearrangement joins TRBV18 to TRBJ2-3; D is unclear. V lost 3 bases and J lost 2, with 12 bases in between. Per germline, CDR1 KGHSH and CDR2 LQKENI. This CDR3 has 15 residues. CDR3 residues: CASSPAALNTDTQYF. DNA of the CDR3: TGTGCCAGCTCACCGGCGGCCCTGAACACAGATACGCAGTATTTT. Complete variable domain (other parts from reference TRBV18 and TRBJ2-3): NAGVMQNPRHLVRRRGQEARLRCSPMKGHSHVYWYRQLPEEGLKFMVYLQKENIIDESGMPKERFSAEFPKEGPSILRIQQVVRGDSAAYFCASSPAALNTDTQYFGPGTRLTVL.

This clonotype occurred many times. This rearrangement joins TRBV30 to TRBJ2-7; no clear D. V was clipped by 2 bases and J by 2 bases, with 13 bases between them. Looked up from germline, CDR1 is GTSNPN and CDR2 is SVGIG (reference sequence). This CDR3 contains 14 residues. As DNA, the CDR3 is TGTGCCTGGAGTCCTGGGGTAGCCACCTACGAGCAGTACTTC. This translates into CAWSPGVATYEQYF. Complete variable domain (other parts from reference TRBV30 and TRBJ2-7): SQTIHQWPATLVQPVGSPLSLECTVEGTSNPNLYWYRQAAGRGLQLLFYSVGIGQISSEVPQNLSASRPQDRQFILSSKKLLLSDSGFYLCAWSPGVATYEQYFGPGTRLTVT.

The table lists this clonotype with many counts. The gene calls are TRBV3-1 and TRBJ1-1, with D perhaps TRBD1 (5 bases). Between the trimmed V and J ends, which lost 3 bases and 1 base, there was a span of 9 bases. Germline V gives CDR1 LGHDT, CDR2 YNNKEL (reference sequence). The CDR3 length is 14 residues. The CDR3 protein is CASSQSGQNTEAFF. Written as DNA, the CDR3 is TGTGCCAGCAGCCAGTCCGGACAGAACACTGAAGCTTTCTTT.

The chain couples TRBV14 to TRBJ2-7, with D tentatively TRBD2 (5 bases). CDR1 and CDR2 (germline): SGHDN, FVKESK. This CDR3 is 14 amino acids long. The germline V and J ends were trimmed by 0 bases and 7 bases, with 13 bases remaining between them. CDR3 in amino acids: CASSQDTRGGEQYF. CDR3 DNA: TGTGCCAGCAGCCAAGATACCCGGGGTGGGGAGCAGTACTTC.

The table lists this clonotype with many counts. One end of the junction is discordant with germline, which a read error may explain. V usage is TRBV19 and J usage is TRBJ1-1; 8 positions match TRBD1. CDR1 and CDR2 (germline): LNHDA, SQIVND (reference sequence). The CDR3 length is 13 residues. The DNA of the CDR3 is TGTGCCAGTAGTATGCAGGGACAGGTTGAAGCTTTTTTT. Encoded protein: CASSMQGQVEAFF.

This clonotype was seen repeatedly, ten times or more. The chain joins TRBV2 to TRBJ2-1; D is possibly TRBD1 or TRBD2 (6 bases each). Germline values: CDR1 SNHLY, CDR2 FYNNEI. Deletions cut 7 bases from V and 6 bases from J, with 16 bases between. The CDR3 loop spans 14 amino acids. The CDR3 region is CASIDGGLGNEQFF. The CDR3 nucleotides read TGTGCCAGCATAGACGGGGGCCTTGGCAATGAGCAGTTCTTC.

There are many counts of this clonotype. The CDR3 region is CSALGLGEYNEQFF. The CDR3 region has the DNA TGCAGTGCTTTGGGACTAGGGGAATACAATGAGCAGTTCTTC. The gene calls are TRBV20-1 and TRBJ2-1; 8 bases are a match to TRBD2. Germline CDR1 DFQATT, CDR2 SNEGSKA (reference sequence). The CDR3 length is 14 residues. V trimming: 5 bases; J trimming: 4 bases; junction bases outside the gene matches: 7.

This clonotype was counted many times. The J gene is TRBJ2-3, the V gene TRBV10-3, with 7 bases that match TRBD2. Unmatched junction bases numbered 4, after V lost 3 bases and J lost 1 base. The CDR3 has 15 residues. CDR1 and CDR2 (germline): ENHRY, SYGVKD. The CDR3 spells CAISEQAGGTDTQYF. In nucleotides, the CDR3 is TGTGCCATCAGTGAACAGGCGGGGGGCACAGATACGCAGTATTTT.

The rearrangement uses TRBV5-1 and TRBJ2-7; D is possibly TRBD1 (6 bases). Trimming shortened V by 0 bases and J by 0 bases, and 10 bases separated the two germline ends. This CDR3 comprises 15 residues. Germline V CDR1 and CDR2: SGHRS, YFSETQ. CDR3 amino acids: CASSLGGTYSYEQYF. CDR3 DNA: TGCGCCAGCAGCTTGGGAGGGACATACTCCTACGAGCAGTACTTC.

Many counts were recorded for this clonotype. CDR3 DNA: TGTGCCAGCAGTCCTCACAGCAATCAGCCCCAGCATTTT. Translating it yields CASSPHSNQPQHF. This chain connects TRBV25-1 to TRBJ1-5; unclear D gene. V was pared by 5 bases and J by 1 base, with 6 bases between. This CDR3 has 13 residues. The germline CDR1 and CDR2 sequences are MGHDK and SYGVNS.

This clonotype was picked up a small number of times. V usage is TRBV7-9 and J usage is TRBJ1-2; the match to TRBD1 covers 10 bases. CDR1 is SEHNR, CDR2 FQNEAQ, per germline (reference sequence). With 6 bases clipped from V and 6 bases from J, the junction kept 13 bases outside the gene matches. The CDR3 has 16 amino acids. CDR3 in amino acids: CASSHLFGTGDHGYTF. The CDR3 DNA follows: TGTGCCAGCAGTCACCTTTTTGGGACAGGGGACCATGGCTACACCTTC.

In regard to this clonotype: The junction does not match germline at one end; this may be a read error. The CDR3 bases are TGTGCCAGCAGCGAAGAGACCCAGTACTTC. Its translation is CASSEETQYF. V gene TRBV2 combines with J gene TRBJ2-5; no firm D call. CDR1 and CDR2 (germline): SNHLY, FYNNEI. This CDR3 is 10 amino acids long. Based on the CDR3 plus reference TRBV2 and TRBJ2-5, the full variable domain is EPEVTQTPSHQVTQMGQEVILRCVPISNHLYFYWYRQILGQKVEFLVSFYNNEISEKSEIFDDQFSVERPDGSNFTLKIRSTKLEDSAMYFCASSEETQYFGPGTRLLVL.

The V call is TRBV20-1, the J call TRBJ2-5; D is possibly TRBD2 (6 bases). Per the germline V gene, CDR1 is DFQATT and CDR2 is SNEGSKA (reference sequence). Trimming removed 6 bases from V and 2 bases from J, with 19 bases in between. The length of the CDR3 is 15 residues. In DNA form, the CDR3 reads TGCAGTGCCCGGGAAGTACTAGCCCGTCAAGAGACCCAGTACTTC. As protein: CSAREVLARQETQYF.

This clonotype has at least ten counts. The chain uses TRBV5-1 and TRBJ2-2; D is unresolved. Trimming took 0 bases from V and 5 from J, leaving 14 bases between them. Germline CDR1 SGHRS, CDR2 YFSETQ. This CDR3 comprises 16 residues. In DNA form, the CDR3 reads TGCGCCAGCAGCTTGGCCGCGGCAGGTGAAACCGGGGAGCTGTTTTTT. It yields the protein CASSLAAAGETGELFF. The full variable domain, its missing parts supplied by reference TRBV5-1 and TRBJ2-2, is KAGVTQTPRYLIKTRGQQVTLSCSPISGHRSVSWYQQTPGQGLQFLFEYFSETQRNKGNFPGRFSGRQFSNSRSEMNVSTLELGDSALYLCASSLAAAGETGELFFGEGSRLTVL.